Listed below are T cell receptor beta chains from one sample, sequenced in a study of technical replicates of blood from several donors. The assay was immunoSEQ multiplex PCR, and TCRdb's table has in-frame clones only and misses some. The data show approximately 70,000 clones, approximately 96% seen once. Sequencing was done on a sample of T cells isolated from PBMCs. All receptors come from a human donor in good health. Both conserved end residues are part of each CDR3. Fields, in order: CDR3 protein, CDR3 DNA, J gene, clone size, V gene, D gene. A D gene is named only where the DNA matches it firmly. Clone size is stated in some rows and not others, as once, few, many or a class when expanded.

CDR3 protein: CASSTTGGRGYTF
CDR3 DNA: TGTGCCAGCAGTACCACAGGGGGCCGTGGCTACACCTTC
J gene: TRBJ1-2
clone size: once
V gene: TRBV6-5
D gene: TRBD1

CDR3 protein: CASSLQRRGGYTF
CDR3 DNA: TGTGCCAGCAGTTTACAACGAAGGGGTGGCTACACCTTC
J gene: TRBJ1-2
clone size: NA
V gene: TRBV28
D gene: NA

CDR3 protein: CASSSPGQGATEAFF
CDR3 DNA: TGTGCCAGCAGCTCACCGGGACAGGGGGCGACTGAAGCTTTCTTT
J gene: TRBJ1-1
clone size: NA
V gene: TRBV7-9
D gene: TRBD1

CDR3 protein: CASSQTTGGAGPNSPLHF
CDR3 DNA: TGTGCCAGCAGCCAAACAACGGGGGGCGCCGGCCCCAATTCACCCCTCCACTTT
J gene: TRBJ1-6
clone size: NA
V gene: TRBV4-2
D gene: NA

CDR3 protein: CASRRGHYEQYF
CDR3 DNA: TGTGCCAGCAGGAGGGGGCACTACGAGCAGTACTTC
J gene: TRBJ2-7
clone size: NA
V gene: TRBV6-5
D gene: TRBD1

CDR3 protein: CASSLQGLRDTEAFF
CDR3 DNA: TGTGCCAGCAGTTTACAAGGACTGAGGGACACTGAAGCTTTCTTT
J gene: TRBJ1-1
clone size: once
V gene: TRBV27
D gene: NA

CDR3 protein: CSVEGRANTGELFF
CDR3 DNA: TGCAGCGTTGAAGGCAGGGCTAACACCGGGGAGCTGTTTTTT
J gene: TRBJ2-2
clone size: NA
V gene: TRBV29-1
D gene: NA

CDR3 protein: CASSRQGSSEKLFF
CDR3 DNA: TGTGCCAGCAGTAGACAGGGGAGTTCCGAAAAACTGTTTTTT
J gene: TRBJ1-4
clone size: NA
V gene: TRBV2
D gene: TRBD1

CDR3 protein: CASRAGGASYGYTF
CDR3 DNA: TGTGCCAGCAGGGCAGGGGGCGCCTCTTATGGCTACACCTTC
J gene: TRBJ1-2
clone size: NA
V gene: TRBV27
D gene: TRBD1

CDR3 protein: CASSIGQGWSKLFF
CDR3 DNA: TGTGCCAGTAGTATAGGACAGGGATGGTCGAAACTGTTTTTT
J gene: TRBJ1-4
clone size: NA
V gene: TRBV19
D gene: TRBD1

CDR3 protein: CASSLYNEQFF
CDR3 DNA: TGTGCCAGCAGCTTATATAATGAGCAGTTCTTC
J gene: TRBJ2-1
clone size: NA
V gene: TRBV5-4
D gene: NA

CDR3 protein: CASSDGQGGEQPQHF
CDR3 DNA: TGCGCCAGCAGCGACGGACAGGGAGGAGAACAGCCCCAGCATTTT
J gene: TRBJ1-5
clone size: NA
V gene: TRBV10-2
D gene: TRBD1

CDR3 protein: CASSRGPGQGQETQYF
CDR3 DNA: TGTGCTAGCAGCCGCGGGCCGGGACAGGGTCAAGAGACCCAGTACTTC
J gene: TRBJ2-5
clone size: once
V gene: TRBV7-7
D gene: TRBD1

CDR3 protein: CASFLYRESEAFF
CDR3 DNA: TGCGCCAGCTTTCTCTATCGCGAGTCTGAAGCTTTCTTT
J gene: TRBJ1-1
clone size: NA
V gene: TRBV5-1
D gene: NA

CDR3 protein: CASSFRGYDTEAFF
CDR3 DNA: TGCGCCAGCAGCTTCAGGGGGTACGACACTGAAGCTTTCTTT
J gene: TRBJ1-1
clone size: NA
V gene: TRBV5-1
D gene: TRBD1

CDR3 protein: CASSDVAREQYF
CDR3 DNA: TGTGCCAGCAGTGATGTTGCGCGTGAGCAGTACTTC
J gene: TRBJ2-7
clone size: NA
V gene: TRBV6-1
D gene: NA

CDR3 protein: CASSLGAGSGNTIYF
CDR3 DNA: TGCGCCAGCAGCTTGGGCGCCGGCTCTGGAAACACCATATATTTT
J gene: TRBJ1-3
clone size: NA
V gene: TRBV5-1
D gene: NA

CDR3 protein: CATSRDRVSVHTSGGYTF
CDR3 DNA: TGTGCCACCAGCAGAGATCGGGTTAGTGTCCACACGTCGGGAGGCTACACCTTC
J gene: TRBJ1-2
clone size: NA
V gene: TRBV15
D gene: NA

CDR3 protein: CASSQSPKGADYEQYF
CDR3 DNA: TGCGCCAGCAGTCAATCTCCCAAGGGGGCGGATTACGAGCAGTACTTC
J gene: TRBJ2-7
clone size: once
V gene: TRBV23-1
D gene: TRBD1

CDR3 protein: CASSLRPRQNTEAFF
CDR3 DNA: TGTGCCAGCAGCCTACGTCCGAGGCAGAACACTGAAGCTTTCTTT
J gene: TRBJ1-1
clone size: once
V gene: TRBV7-6
D gene: NA

CDR3 protein: CASSQPFVGAKNIQYF
CDR3 DNA: TGCGCCAGCAGCCAACCCTTCGTCGGGGCCAAAAACATTCAGTACTTC
J gene: TRBJ2-4
clone size: NA
V gene: TRBV4-1
D gene: NA

CDR3 protein: CASSPPNTMNTEAFF
CDR3 DNA: TGTGCCAGCTCACCACCGAACACGATGAACACTGAAGCTTTCTTT
J gene: TRBJ1-1
clone size: NA
V gene: TRBV18
D gene: NA

CDR3 protein: CASSQDQGSGNTIYF
CDR3 DNA: TGCGCCAGCAGCCAAGATCAGGGCTCTGGAAACACCATATATTTT
J gene: TRBJ1-3
clone size: NA
V gene: TRBV4-1
D gene: NA

CDR3 protein: CASTFRGLGAEAFF
CDR3 DNA: TGTGCCAGTACTTTTCGAGGCCTCGGCGCTGAAGCTTTCTTT
J gene: TRBJ1-1
clone size: NA
V gene: TRBV19
D gene: NA

CDR3 protein: CATSRTNQPQHF
CDR3 DNA: TGTGCCACCAGCAGAACAAATCAGCCCCAGCATTTT
J gene: TRBJ1-5
clone size: NA
V gene: TRBV15
D gene: NA

CDR3 protein: CASSLAATGYEQYF
CDR3 DNA: TGTGCCAGCAGCTTAGCAGCGACAGGGTACGAGCAGTACTTC
J gene: TRBJ2-7
clone size: NA
V gene: TRBV11-2
D gene: TRBD1

CDR3 protein: CASSPQGAPDEQYF
CDR3 DNA: TGCGCCAGCAGTCCACAGGGGGCTCCCGACGAGCAGTACTTC
J gene: TRBJ2-7
clone size: NA
V gene: TRBV5-1
D gene: TRBD1

CDR3 protein: CASSVLQGSYEQYF
CDR3 DNA: TGTGCCAGCAGTGTCCTACAGGGATCCTACGAGCAGTACTTC
J gene: TRBJ2-7
clone size: NA
V gene: TRBV27
D gene: NA

CDR3 protein: CASSSRTGTNTGELFF
CDR3 DNA: TGTGCCAGCAGCTCTAGGACAGGGACGAACACCGGGGAGCTGTTTTTT
J gene: TRBJ2-2
clone size: NA
V gene: TRBV7-9
D gene: TRBD1

CDR3 protein: CAISAQQGKGRDRPYGYTF
CDR3 DNA: TGTGCCATCAGCGCCCAGCAGGGAAAAGGACGAGATCGGCCCTATGGCTACACCTTC
J gene: TRBJ1-2
clone size: NA
V gene: TRBV10-3
D gene: NA

CDR3 protein: CASRGRVPEKLFF
CDR3 DNA: TGCGCCAGCAGGGGCAGGGTTCCTGAAAAACTGTTTTTT
J gene: TRBJ1-4
clone size: NA
V gene: TRBV5-1
D gene: NA

CDR3 protein: CATVANYEQYF
CDR3 DNA: TGTGCCACTGTAGCGAACTACGAGCAGTACTTC
J gene: TRBJ2-7
clone size: NA
V gene: TRBV28
D gene: NA